This entry describes one TCR beta chain. In the authors' workflow: Estimation of nucleated cell counts was performed using reference gene primer amplification. TCRdb keeps only in-frame clones here, not all; method: immunoSEQ multiplex PCR. V and J calls and clone size come straight from that table; D and trimming were deduced from the DNA. The top ten clones hold 0.95% to 1.5% of a sample with 270,000 or so clones, around 88% of them seen once. Across roughly 25 US areas, participants ranged in age from about 18 to 100 years. Clinical histories supplied by participants themselves formed the basis of cohort assignment. These data are taken from a study of blood T cell repertoires in COVID-19. Background on the study: Collection of acute and convalescent COVID-19 samples took place in the United States, Italy and Spain.

This CDR3 contains 14 residues. Trimming removed 10 bases from V and 3 bases from J, with 18 bases in between. Germline V gene sequence: CDR1 SNHLY, CDR2 FYNNEI. Sequencing was performed on PBMCs or T cells enriched from blood (not recorded which). This clonotype was sampled from a woman in her 40s with acute COVID-19. The chain employs TRBV2 and TRBJ1-1; perhaps TRBD1 as D (5 bases). CDR3 sequence: CATIQWGVDTEAFF. The CDR3 DNA sequence: TGTGCCACCATACAGTGGGGGGTGGACACTGAAGCTTTCTTT.